These 23 T cell receptor beta chains originate from one sample sequenced in a study of early T cells in non-severe SARS-CoV-2 infection. In TCRdb, the 5' RACE reads were re-called with MiXCR into one record per CDR3 protein. The sample has roughly 63,000 distinct CDR3 sequences, more than 10% seen once. Sequencing was performed on whole blood, taken at baseline. Every receptor here comes from an adult who was a healthcare worker with PCR-confirmed SARS-CoV-2 infection or an uninfected control (not recorded which). The donor label of this sample is uncertain.

This clonotype was picked up a small number of times. This chain connects TRBV20-1 to TRBJ1-5; TRBD1 is a possible D gene (6 bases). The length of the CDR3 is 16 residues. Per germline, CDR1 DFQATT and CDR2 SNEGSKA (reference sequence). V was trimmed by 4 bases and J by 0 bases, leaving 16 bases between them. CDR3 loop: CSAIEGGFYSNQPQHF. CDR3 bases: TGCAGTGCTATAGAGGGGGGGTTTTATAGCAATCAGCCCCAGCATTTT.

The sample holds many counts of this clonotype. The CDR3 reads CASSLGGNYGYTF. CDR3 coding DNA: TGCGCCAGCAGCTTAGGGGGCAACTATGGCTACACCTTC. This chain joins TRBV5-1 and TRBJ1-2, with 7 bases identical to TRBD1. Germline V gene lookup returns CDR1 SGHRS and CDR2 YFSETQ. V trimming: 2 bases; J trimming: 2 bases; junction bases outside the gene matches: 0. This CDR3 is 13 amino acids long.

The chain carries TRBV29-1 and TRBJ1-1; D is unresolved. The germline V gene encodes CDR1 SQVTM and CDR2 ANQGSEA. V was trimmed by 3 bases and J by 1 base, leaving 12 bases between them. CDR3 length: 14 residues. The CDR3 protein is CSVDPIQANTEAFF. CDR3 nucleotides: TGCAGCGTTGATCCGATTCAGGCGAACACTGAAGCTTTCTTT.

This chain connects TRBV20-1 to TRBJ1-1; D ambiguous. This CDR3 has 13 residues. CDR1 is DFQATT and CDR2 is SNEGSKA in the germline V gene (reference sequence). V lost 0 bases and J 9 bases, leaving 14 bases between the germline ends. The CDR3 DNA sequence: TGCAGTGCTAGAGATCTAACGGCCCCAAAAGCTTTCTTT. Protein sequence: CSARDLTAPKAFF.

This clonotype has at least ten counts. The V and J genes are TRBV7-3 and TRBJ2-3; D is uncertain. This CDR3 has 13 amino acids. Germline CDR1 and CDR2: SGHTA and FQGTGA. Deletions cut 1 base from V and 7 bases from J, with 9 bases between. As DNA, the CDR3 is TGTGCCAGCAGCTTAAACTATCTGAATACGCAGTATTTT. Translated, it gives CASSLNYLNTQYF.

In this sample, this clonotype turned up many times. The chain carries TRBV3-1 and TRBJ1-5, with D perhaps matching TRBD1 (6 bases). Germline lookup yields CDR1 LGHDT and CDR2 YNNKEL (reference sequence). Trimming cost V 7 bases and J 0 bases, with 13 bases left between them. The CDR3 covers 15 residues. The chain's CDR3 is CASNQGTYSNQPQHF. The DNA for the CDR3 is TGTGCCAGCAATCAGGGGACCTATAGCAATCAGCCCCAGCATTTT.

The chain employs TRBV6-2 or TRBV6-3 and TRBJ1-5; tentative D call: TRBD1 (5 bases). The CDR3 has 15 amino acids. V lost 7 bases, J lost 4 bases, and 17 bases lay in between. Germline V gene lookup returns CDR1 MNHEY and CDR2 SVGEGT. CDR3 sequence reads: CASTTHQGLNQPQHF. The CDR3 DNA sequence: TGTGCCAGCACCACTCACCAGGGCTTAAATCAGCCCCAGCATTTT.

This clonotype was detected ten times or more. V usage is TRBV5-1 and J usage is TRBJ1-5; maybe TRBD1 (6 bases). Trimming removed 1 base at V and 5 bases at J, with 10 bases between. Germline V lookup: CDR1 SGHRS, CDR2 YFSETQ. CDR3 size: 14 residues. DNA of the CDR3: TGCGCCAGCAGCTTGAGCGCAGGGGATCAGCCCCAGCATTTT. This translates into CASSLSAGDQPQHF.

This clonotype was seen a handful of times. The chain recombines TRBV6-5 with TRBJ1-6; 7 nucleotides line up with TRBD1. Germline CDR1 is MNHEY and CDR2 is SVGAGI. CDR3 size: 17 residues. V shed 0 bases and J 3 bases; nucleotides not matched to a gene: 5. The CDR3 loop reads CASSYSVGGFYNSPLHF. Here the CDR3 DNA reads TGTGCCAGCAGTTACTCGGTAGGGGGCTTCTATAATTCACCCCTCCACTTT.

V gene TRBV19 combines with J gene TRBJ1-6; D unclear. Trimming shortened V by 3 bases and J by 7 bases, and 10 bases separated the two germline ends. The CDR3 has 14 amino acids. Germline CDR1 is LNHDA and CDR2 is SQIVND (reference sequence). The CDR3 here is CASSIGSSNSPLHF. The CDR3 DNA sequence: TGTGCCAGTAGTATTGGATCCTCGAATTCACCCCTCCACTTT.

V and J are TRBV9 and TRBJ1-6; D is undetermined. Trimming removed 0 bases from V and 5 bases from J, with 9 bases in between. The length of the CDR3 is 15 residues. Germline values: CDR1 SGDLS, CDR2 YYNGEE. The CDR3 region has the DNA TGTGCCAGCAGCGTAGGGGGAGATAATAATTCACCCCTCCACTTT. Encoded protein: CASSVGGDNNSPLHF.

This clonotype turned up a few times. The chain uses TRBV3-1 and TRBJ1-1, with TRBD1 matching 9 bases. From germline, CDR1 is LGHDT and CDR2 YNNKEL (reference sequence). CDR3 length equals 15 residues. V lost 4 bases, J lost 5 bases, and 8 bases stayed unmatched. CDR3 coding DNA: TGTGCCAGCAGCCCGCGGACAGGGGATGGGACTGAAGCTTTCTTT. Protein sequence: CASSPRTGDGTEAFF.

J is TRBJ1-1 and V is TRBV5-6; no clear D. Looked up from germline, CDR1 is SGHDT and CDR2 is YYEEEE. Trimming cost V 2 bases and J 1 base, with 15 bases left between them. The CDR3 totals 16 residues. CDR3 loop: CASSFGRSLANTEAFF. The DNA of the CDR3 is TGTGCCAGCAGCTTTGGGCGCAGCTTGGCGAACACTGAAGCTTTCTTT.

The sample holds many counts of this clonotype. The rearrangement links TRBV12-3 or TRBV12-4 to TRBJ1-5; tentative D call: TRBD1 (5 bases). Trimming took off 5 bases at V and 3 bases at J, with 11 bases between the two ends. This CDR3 comprises 14 residues. Written as DNA, the CDR3 is TGTGCCAGCAGTCAGGGATCCCACAATCAGCCCCAGCATTTT. Protein sequence: CASSQGSHNQPQHF.

This clonotype was seen ten or more times. V gene TRBV3-1 combines with J gene TRBJ2-3, with D perhaps TRBD1 (5 bases). Germline CDR1 is LGHDT and CDR2 is YNNKEL (reference sequence). This CDR3 has 15 residues. V lost 1 base and J lost 0, with 8 bases in between. The CDR3 here is CASSQGQLSTDTQYF. CDR3 coding DNA: TGTGCCAGCAGCCAAGGACAGCTTAGCACAGATACGCAGTATTTT.

This clonotype was seen more than once but under ten times. The chain is built from TRBV12-5 and TRBJ2-5; the match to TRBD1 covers 7 bases. This CDR3 has 16 residues. Germline V lookup: CDR1 LGHNT, CDR2 FRNRAP. V lost 4 bases to trimming and J lost 2 bases; unmatched junction nucleotides: 10. Written as DNA, the CDR3 is TGTGCTAGTGGTTCCCCCGACACAGGGGTTCAAGAGACCCAGTACTTC. Its translation is CASGSPDTGVQETQYF.

DNA of the CDR3: TGTGCCAGCTCACCCCCAGGGACACCGAATGAAAAACTGTTTTTT. It encodes CASSPPGTPNEKLFF. V and J are TRBV18 and TRBJ1-4, with D possibly being TRBD1 (6 bases). CDR1 is KGHSH, CDR2 LQKENI, per germline. The V gene lost 3 bases and the J gene lost 5 bases, with 13 bases spanning the gap. The CDR3 loop spans 15 amino acids. The variable domain in full, with the rest retrieved from reference TRBV18 and TRBJ1-4, is NAGVMQNPRHLVRRRGQEARLRCSPMKGHSHVYWYRQLPEEGLKFMVYLQKENIIDESGMPKERFSAEFPKEGPSILRIQQVVRGDSAAYFCASSPPGTPNEKLFFGSGTQLSVL.

This clonotype has a count of ten or more. V and J are TRBV19 and TRBJ1-5; D is unclear. This CDR3 spans 15 amino acids. The germline gives CDR1 LNHDA, CDR2 SQIVND (reference sequence). V lost 6 bases to trimming and J lost 4 bases, with 16 bases between them. The CDR3 coding sequence is TGTGCCAGTAGCCGAACTGGACGGAAGAATCAGCCCCAGCATTTT. Translating gives CASSRTGRKNQPQHF.

This clonotype was recorded a few times. V is TRBV4-2 and J is TRBJ1-4; D is ambiguous. V was cut by 4 bases and J by 0 bases, with 3 bases left in between. CDR1 and CDR2 (germline): LGHNA, YNFKEQ. The CDR3 length is 13 residues. In nucleotides, the CDR3 is TGTGCCAGCAGCCCTACAACTAATGAAAAACTGTTTTTT. Residues: CASSPTTNEKLFF.

The genes are TRBV10-3 and TRBJ1-1; D is undetermined. Trimming shortened V by 3 bases and J by 4 bases, and 9 bases separated the two germline ends. The germline gives CDR1 ENHRY, CDR2 SYGVKD. The CDR3 is 13 amino acids. In DNA form, the CDR3 reads TGTGCCATCAGTGATTTCTCGGGCACTGAAGCTTTCTTT. This gives the protein CAISDFSGTEAFF.

The chain carries TRBV7-8 and TRBJ2-7; D gene unclear. The V gene lost 0 bases and the J gene lost 6 bases, with 18 bases spanning the gap. The CDR3 consists of 16 residues. Germline CDR1 is SGHVS and CDR2 is FQNEAQ. CDR3 sequence reads: CASSLAGVGQFVEQYV. CDR3 sequence (DNA): TGTGCCAGCAGCTTAGCGGGTGTTGGGCAGTTCGTCGAGCAGTACGTC.

In its sample, this clonotype was seen a few times. The chain employs TRBV6-6 and TRBJ2-7, with 7 bases fitting TRBD1. Germline values: CDR1 MNHNY, CDR2 SVGAGI (reference sequence). The length of the CDR3 is 11 residues. With V trimmed by 6 bases and J by 9 bases, 5 bases remained unmatched. CDR3 in amino acids: CASRGYRGQYV. The CDR3, as DNA: TGTGCCAGCAGGGGATACAGGGGGCAGTACGTC.

The chain has TRBV29-1 and TRBJ2-1, with D possibly TRBD1 on 6 matching bases. Trimming left V 3 bases short and J 4 bases short, with 10 bases between. This CDR3 is built from 13 residues. Germline loops: CDR1 SQVTM, CDR2 ANQGSEA. The CDR3 DNA reads as TGCAGCGTTGATAGGCAGGGGTACAATGAGCAGTTCTTC. Protein: CSVDRQGYNEQFF.